This T cell receptor beta chain was sequenced during a study of regulatory T cells. Study-level findings and limits: Hydrophobic residues at CDR3 positions 6 and 7 were enriched in conventional CD4+ T cells of CD3G-deficient patients. In patients, unique TRB V-J pairs were restricted and V/J usage skewed, especially in Tregs.

This CDR3 spans 15 amino acids. Germline loops: CDR1 MDHEN, CDR2 SYDVKM. V trimming: 2 bases; J trimming: 7 bases; junction bases outside the gene matches: 7. Notes on this clone: Antigen unknown.

The primer mix had 52 TRBV and 13 TRBJ primers. This table comes from immunoSEQ multiplex PCR, and its TCRdb copy is limited to in-frame clones, with some not included. Of under 45,000 clones detected, 70% to 90% appear once; the ten largest clones hold about 2.4%. Every patient with CD3G deficiency had evidence of autoimmunity. The V call is TRBV28, the J call TRBJ1-5; 8 positions agree with TRBD1. This TCR derives from a person between 18 and 30 years old with CD3G deficiency. Sequenced: conventional CD4+ T cells sorted from blood. CDR3 bases: TGTGCCAGCAGTTTACAGCAGGGGGCAGGACAGCCCCAGCATTTT. Its translation is CASSLQQGAGQPQHF.